This entry lists 12 T cell receptor beta chains sequenced from one sample in a study of shared clonotypes between healthy human individuals (dated by TCRdb to between 2020 and 2021). The library was prepared using the immunoSEQ multiplex PCR assay. TCRdb retrieved this table from immuneACCESS and kept in-frame rearrangements only. Not all clones are present; in checked studies, unresolved V genes account for under half, and no reason is known for the remainder. The sample includes 550,000 to 600,000 clones, with around three quarters observed a single time. The ten biggest clones cover 12% of the sample. The sample comprised PBMCs. These receptors were taken from a woman aged 40 to 50 in good health. Some clones in this sample may be carry-over from other donors' samples.

The DNA of the CDR3 is TGTGCCAGCAGCTTAGCTAGTGGACTAGCGGGAGGGCCTGGCGAGCAGTACTTC. It translates to CASSLASGLAGGPGEQYF. The chain employs TRBV7-6 and TRBJ2-7, with 15 bases aligning to TRBD2. Germline CDR1 reads SGHVS; CDR2 reads FNYEAQ. The CDR3 covers 18 residues. The J segment lost 6 bases and the V segment lost 0 bases, leaving 9 bases of the junction unmatched.

The chain uses TRBV27 and TRBJ2-7, with D possibly being TRBD1 (5 bases). The CDR3 is 15 residues long. The V end was cut by 3 bases, the J end by 4 bases, with 16 bases between. Germline CDR1 is MNHEY and CDR2 is SMNVEV (reference sequence). The CDR3 protein is CASSFTQGLLYEQYF. The CDR3 region has the DNA TGTGCCAGCAGTTTCACCCAGGGTTTATTGTACGAGCAGTACTTC.

This clone occurred a few times. The V call is TRBV5-6, the J call TRBJ1-1, with D uncertain. Germline CDR1 is SGHDT and CDR2 is YYEEEE. Trimming removed 1 base from V and 1 base from J, with 11 bases in between. The CDR3 is made up of 15 amino acids. The CDR3 sequence: CASSLLRDRNTEAFF. The CDR3 DNA sequence: TGTGCCAGCAGCTTGTTAAGAGACCGGAACACTGAAGCTTTCTTT.

V is TRBV27 and J is TRBJ2-1; D call uncertain. V lost 4 bases to trimming and J lost 5 bases, with 18 bases between them. Germline V gene sequence: CDR1 MNHEY, CDR2 SMNVEV (reference sequence). This CDR3 spans 16 amino acids. The CDR3 region has the DNA TGTGCCAGCAGTTCTCCCTCCCGGTTGTGGCACAATGAGCAGTTCTTC. Protein: CASSSPSRLWHNEQFF.

The chain carries TRBV2 and TRBJ2-3, with D perhaps matching TRBD2 (6 bases). V lost 5 bases, J lost 0 bases, and 12 bases lay in between. The CDR3 loop spans 15 amino acids. Germline CDR1 reads SNHLY; CDR2 reads FYNNEI. The chain's CDR3 is CASSPERASTDTQYF. The CDR3 region has the DNA TGTGCCAGCAGTCCCGAGCGGGCAAGCACAGATACGCAGTATTTT.

The chain links TRBV29-1 to TRBJ1-4; D may be TRBD1 (6 bases). V was shortened by 7 bases and J by 3 bases, with 9 bases between the two germline ends. Germline-derived CDR1 and CDR2 are SQVTM and ANQGSEA. The CDR3 has 12 amino acids. This CDR3 reads CSAGDPNEKLFF. The CDR3 nucleotides are TGCAGCGCAGGGGACCCTAATGAAAAACTGTTTTTT.

The chain links TRBV7-2 to TRBJ2-7, with D possibly matching TRBD1 (6 bases). The CDR3 is 16 residues long. Germline-derived CDR1 and CDR2 are SGHTA and FQGNSA. The germline V and J ends were trimmed by 0 bases and 3 bases, with 15 bases remaining between them. In DNA, the CDR3 is TGTGCCAGCAGCTTAGCAGACCCCGGGACAAACTACGAGCAGTACTTC. It specifies CASSLADPGTNYEQYF.

V usage is TRBV29-1 and J usage is TRBJ1-2; D call uncertain. Trimming pared 3 bases from V and 7 bases from J, leaving 0 bases between. Germline CDR1 reads SQVTM; CDR2 reads ANQGSEA. The CDR3 consists of 8 residues. The CDR3 reads CSVDGYTF. The CDR3 coding sequence is TGCAGCGTTGATGGCTACACCTTC.

As regards this clone: Other DNA sequences of this sample code for an identical CDR3. The rearrangement joins TRBV7-2 to TRBJ2-2; 13 bases align to TRBD2. Germline CDR1 is SGHTA and CDR2 is FQGNSA. CDR3 length equals 15 residues. V dropped 5 bases and J dropped 5; count of bases not matched to a gene: 2. The CDR3 bases are TGTGCCAGCAGCCTGACTAGCGGGGGGACCGGGGAGCTGTTTTTT. It yields the protein CASSLTSGGTGELFF.

The chain links TRBV21-1 to TRBJ2-5; TRBD2, the table's D call, lacks a check against the DNA. TRBV21-1 is shown as a pseudogene. CDR3 size: 15 residues. CDR3 amino acids: CASSKGLAAEETQYF. In DNA, the CDR3 is TGTGCCAGCAGCAAAGGACTAGCGGCCGAAGAGACCCAGTACTTC.

V and J are TRBV7-2 and TRBJ1-2; D is possibly TRBD1 (5 bases). CDR3 length: 15 amino acids. V was cut by 7 bases and J by 0 bases, with 15 bases left in between. Germline lookup yields CDR1 SGHTA and CDR2 FQGNSA. Written as DNA, the CDR3 is TGTGCCAGCACCCTTCGGGGCAGGGCTAACTATGGCTACACCTTC. This translates into CASTLRGRANYGYTF. The whole variable domain, filled in from reference TRBV7-2 and TRBJ1-2, reads GAGVSQSPSNKVTEKGKDVELRCDPISGHTALYWYRQSLGQGLEFLIYFQGNSAPDKSGLPSDRFSAERTGGSVSTLTIQRTQQEDSAVYLCASTLRGRANYGYTFGSGTRLTVV.

This clone is a singleton in its sample. The chain carries TRBV5-4 and TRBJ1-4; 12 bases map to TRBD1. Germline CDR1 and CDR2: SGHNT and YYREEE (reference sequence). The CDR3 runs 17 residues. The V segment lost 4 bases and the J segment 2 bases; nucleotides outside the gene matches: 6. Here the CDR3 reads CASSVGTGGGTNEKLFF. The DNA of the CDR3 is TGTGCCAGCAGCGTCGGGACAGGGGGCGGTACTAATGAAAAACTGTTTTTT. The entire variable domain, with the rest obtained from reference TRBV5-4 and TRBJ1-4, is as follows: ETGVTQSPTHLIKTRGQQVTLRCSSQSGHNTVSWYQQALGQGPQFIFQYYREEENGRGNFPPRFSGLQFPNYSSELNVNALELDDSALYLCASSVGTGGGTNEKLFFGSGTQLSVL.